This TCR beta chain derives from a study of read filtering for tumor transcriptome and immune sequencing (dated by TCRdb to 2020 to 2021). Regarding the study in general: The cohort had 17 male and roughly 14 female patients with a mean age of roughly 70 years, ranging from about 45 to 85. By revised international staging, fewer than ten patients were R-ISS I, fewer than 20 were R-ISS II and about seven were R-ISS III. After DNase treatment, whole-transcriptome libraries were prepared with the TruSeq RNA Access Library Prep Kit. TCR-region mapped reads per sample ranged from about 4.05 to 11 million with IR-seq versus only about 75 to 1,400 with RNA-seq. TCR repertoires obtained by targeted immune repertoire sequencing and by bulk whole-transcriptome sequencing performed on the same bone marrow samples were compared. As a main aim, a read-filtering strategy for immune repertoire data was addressed, with the specific question being whether clonotypes supported by a single read should be removed.

The sample holds many counts of this clonotype. The target of this receptor is not known. No much larger clonotype is one base removed from it; base qualities were not supplied. TCR libraries were built from roughly 370 ng RNA with the Immunoverse kit, using molecular barcoded adaptors covering alpha/delta and beta/gamma chains. TCR library preparation used the same RNA that was used for transcriptome sequencing. Sequencing of TCR libraries was carried out on an Illumina HiSeq 4000 with 2 x 150 cycles. On the authors' methods: TCR reads were aligned to human V, D, J and C references and assembled into CDR3 clonotypes with MiXCR, including quality filtering and error correction. The tcR package in R was used to analyze clonotype counts and gene usage diversity. For inspection of raw mapping reads, RNA-seq reads were mapped by STAR aligner version 2.5.3a onto GRCh37 of the human genome. To test the effect of sequencing depth on detected clonotypes, IR-seq fastq files were randomly downsampled using Seqtk 1.3. TCRdb applied fastp at Q25 and MiXCR to the public reads, then kept only in-frame beta chains. When rows share a CDR3 protein, they turn into one entry using the most common DNA and genes. Here the V and J calls rest on TCRdb's processing, not on the authors' analysis. The sample has about 39,000 distinct CDR3 sequences on record, approximately 14% of them singletons. Approximately 7% of the sample is in the top ten clones.

Ends trimmed: V by 5 bases, J by 6 bases; bases unmatched to a gene: 9. The germline V gene (reference sequence) sets CDR1 to SEHNR and CDR2 to FQNEAQ. Counted from cysteine to phenylalanine, this CDR3 has 15 amino acids. The DNA shown is the 45-base CDR3, in frame from base 1. Every patient had bone marrow sampled at the time of active disease. Ficoll-Hypaque density gradient centrifugation was used to isolate the bone marrow mononuclear cells. Myeloma plasma cells were removed and CD138-negative cells were collected by negative selection after labeling with CD138 magnetic microbeads on a MACS separator. Flow cytometry with CD138 antibodies on an Attune NxT was used to check how pure the isolated cells were. TRIzol reagent was used to extract total RNA, and a NanoDrop spectrophotometer was used to quantify the extracted RNA. Paired RNA-seq and IR-seq were performed on the CD138-negative bone marrow sample of each patient.

Results and caveats for the whole study, not just this receptor: Removing single-read clonotypes increased the correlation between IR-seq and RNA-seq shared clonotype proportions. Compared with RNA-seq, IR-seq captured clonotypes at much greater depth and more reliably, and a smaller IR-seq throughput was enough to identify most of the shared clonotypes. Single-read clonotypes made up around 82% of clonotypes but only roughly 3.5% of total reads in IR-seq, compared with 65% to 75% of clonotypes and under 45% of reads in RNA-seq. The sorted CD138-negative fraction was a mixed bone marrow immune population, not purified T cells.

The source is a donor aged 40 or older with multiple myeloma. Sequencing was performed on a population of CD138-negative cells sorted from bone marrow. The cell subset or site label, as the study defines it: bone marrow mononuclear cells depleted of CD138+ plasma/myeloma cells by negative magnetic selection. The rearranged segments are TRBV7-9 and TRBJ2-7; TRBD2 agrees with 11 junctional bases. The DNA is as follows: TGTGCCAGCAGCCGTCTTAGCGGGGGGGCCGGCGAGCAGTACTTC. This yields the protein CASSRLSGGAGEQYF.